Listed below are T cell receptor beta chains from one sample, sequenced in a study of tumor-infiltrating lymphocytes in primary liver carcinoma. TCRdb processed the multiplex PCR reads anew with MiXCR; each CDR3 protein has one entry. The profile shows about 320,000 distinct CDR3 sequences, over 55% of them singletons. Sequenced: peripheral blood. These TCRs come from a man in his forties with primary liver carcinoma and hepatitis B virus infection. Each CDR3 is given with its conserved first and last residue. A D gene is named only where the DNA matches it firmly. The size of a clone is reported for some rows only, either as once, few or many, or as a class for expanded clones.

cdr3_aa cdr3_nt j_call clone_size d_call v_call
CASRTGGNSPFHF TGTGCCAGCAGGACAGGGGGTAATTCACCCTTCCACTTT TRBJ1-6 - TRBD1 TRBV19
CASSSESGETQYF TGTGCCAGCAGTTCAGAATCGGGAGAGACCCAGTACTTC TRBJ2-5 - - TRBV2
CASSLGGREETQYF TGCGCCAGCAGCTTGGGGGGACGGGAAGAGACCCAGTACTTC TRBJ2-5 - - TRBV5-1
CASSTNSGANVMTF TGTGCCAGCAGTACTAATTCCGGGGCCAACGTCATGACTTTC TRBJ2-6 - - TRBV28
CASSVVAGGNADTQYF TGTGCCAGCAGCGTAGTAGCGGGAGGGAATGCAGATACGCAGTATTTT TRBJ2-3 - TRBD2 TRBV9
CASRPRSPQGASGTQYF TGTGCCAGCAGGCCCCGATCCCCACAGGGGGCATCAGGTACGCAGTATTTT TRBJ2-3 - TRBD1 TRBV10-3
CTSSSHYEQYF TGTACCAGCAGCTCCCATTACGAGCAGTACTTC TRBJ2-7 - - TRBV5-4
CSVSGTGRYGCTF - TRBJ1-2 - - TRBV29-1
CSVLSRGTEAFF TGCAGCGTCCTGTCCAGGGGCACTGAAGCTTTCTTT TRBJ1-1 many - TRBV29-1
CSVARGSSYEQYF TGCAGCGTTGCAAGGGGAAGCTCCTACGAGCAGTACTTC TRBJ2-7 many - TRBV29-1
CATSRTSGRNYNEQFF TGTGCCACCAGCAGGACTAGCGGGCGTAACTACAATGAGCAGTTCTTC TRBJ2-1 - TRBD2 TRBV15
CASRDRLAGANGQFF TGTGCAAGCAGAGACAGACTAGCGGGAGCCAATGGGCAGTTCTTC TRBJ2-1 - TRBD2 TRBV6-1
CASSQSTGGGENTIYF TGTGCCAGCAGCCAAAGTACAGGGGGCGGCGAAAACACCATATATTTT TRBJ1-3 - TRBD1 TRBV4-2
CAWSSRQGAGDTQYF TGTGCCTGGAGTTCCCGACAGGGGGCAGGGGATACGCAGTATTTT TRBJ2-3 - TRBD1 TRBV30
CVSSYEGYNEQFF TGTGTCAGCAGTTACGAGGGATATAATGAGCAGTTCTTC TRBJ2-1 - - TRBV6-5
CATSVSSGALAKNIQYF TGTGCCACCAGTGTTTCTAGCGGGGCGCTAGCCAAAAACATTCAGTACTTC TRBJ2-4 - TRBD2 TRBV24-1
CSSSPTRTGINEQYF TGTTCCAGCAGCCCAACCAGGACAGGGATCAACGAGCAGTACTTC TRBJ2-7 once TRBD1 TRBV5-4
CACSPTGMNTEAFF TGTGCCTGCAGTCCGACAGGGATGAACACTGAAGCTTTCTTT TRBJ1-1 - TRBD1 TRBV12-3/TRBV12-4
CASSYEWGNTEAFF TGTGCCAGCAGTTATGAGTGGGGAAACACTGAAGCTTTCTTT TRBJ1-1 few - TRBV6-2/TRBV6-3
CAGRHESTGELFF TGCGCCGGACGACATGAATCCACCGGGGAGCTGTTTTTT TRBJ2-2 - - TRBV5-1
CASGARKFYEQYF TGTGCCAGCGGTGCTAGAAAATTCTACGAGCAGTACTTC TRBJ2-7 many - TRBV6-1
CASSYSLYSEQFF TGTGCCAGCAGTTACTCGTTATACAGTGAGCAGTTCTTC TRBJ2-1 few - TRBV6-2/TRBV6-3
CASSESTGPYGYTF TGCGCCAGCAGCGAGTCGACAGGGCCCTATGGCTACACCTTC TRBJ1-2 many TRBD1 TRBV4-3
CASNPIKAGINQPQHF TGTGCCAGCAATCCTATTAAGGCAGGGATAAATCAGCCCCAACATTTT TRBJ1-5 once - TRBV7-8
CASSLGTGEREILDTQYF TGTGCCAGCAGCCTAGGAACGGGGGAGCGGGAGATACTGGATACGCAGTATTTT TRBJ2-3 - TRBD2 TRBV4-2
CASSLASSSQETQYF TGCGCCAGCAGCTTGGCTTCATCGTCCCAAGAGACCCAGTACTTC TRBJ2-5 - - TRBV5-1
CAGREGDTQYF TGCGCGGGGCGGGAGGGAGATACGCAGTATTTT TRBJ2-3 few TRBD2 TRBV28
CAISPGENGDEQYF TGTGCCATCAGTCCGGGGGAAAATGGCGACGAGCAGTACTTC TRBJ2-7 few - TRBV10-3
CANSAARVNGYTF TGTGCCAACAGTGCGGCCCGTGTTAATGGCTACACCTTC TRBJ1-2 - - TRBV6-6
CASSLADNSYNEQFF TGTGCCAGCAGCTTAGCGGATAATTCCTACAATGAGCAGTTCTTC TRBJ2-1 - - TRBV11-1
CASSPSPPGANVLTF TGTGCCAGCAGTCCCTCGCCCCCTGGGGCCAACGTCCTGACTTTC TRBJ2-6 - - TRBV28
CAISPDRTVSPQHF TGTGCCATCAGCCCTGACAGAACGGTATCGCCCCAGCATTTT TRBJ1-5 many - TRBV10-3
CASSYGGSLYNEQFF TGTGCCAGCAGTTATGGTGGGAGTCTCTACAATGAGCAGTTCTTC TRBJ2-1 - - TRBV6-6
CASSLRTDSTDTQYF TGCGCCAGCAGCTTGAGGACGGACAGCACAGATACGCAGTATTTT TRBJ2-3 - - TRBV5-1
CACSSQRGGSDEQFF TGTGCCTGCAGTTCCCAGAGGGGAGGGAGCGATGAGCAGTTCTTC TRBJ2-1 - TRBD2 TRBV6-5
CSARWTIDEQFF TGCAGCGCCCGGTGGACCATCGATGAGCAGTTCTTC TRBJ2-1 few - TRBV29-1
CASSLDRARKAFF TGTGCCAGCAGCTTGGATCGGGCGAGGAAAGCTTTCTTT TRBJ1-1 - - TRBV5-4
CASSNWNTIYF TGTGCCAGCAGCAATTGGAACACCATATATTTT TRBJ1-3 few - TRBV5-5
CASSPTWGGDQPQHF TGTGCCAGCAGCCCTACATGGGGGGGCGATCAGCCCCAGCATTTT TRBJ1-5 - - TRBV5-6
CAIRTGVDGYTF TGTGCCATCAGGACAGGGGTAGACGGCTACACCTTC TRBJ1-2 many TRBD1 TRBV10-3
CASSQRRIMPLINF TGTGCCAGCAGCCAACGCCGGATCATGCCGTTGATCAATTTT TRBJ2-3 many - TRBV14
CASKGGQGAGANVLTF TGTGCCAGCAAAGGAGGGCAGGGCGCTGGGGCCAACGTCCTGACTTTC TRBJ2-6 many - TRBV4-2
CASSLPRNTDTQYF TGTGCCAGCAGCTTACCCAGAAACACAGATACGCAGTATTTT TRBJ2-3 many - TRBV11-2
CASTMGIGQPQHF TGTGCCAGCACTATGGGGATAGGGCAGCCCCAGCATTTT TRBJ1-5 - - TRBV28
CASSSTGMGNQPQHF TGTGCCAGCAGTTCGACAGGGATGGGGAATCAGCCCCAGCATTTT TRBJ1-5 - TRBD1 TRBV28
CASSTGTGSHGELSF TGTGCCAGCAGCACCGGAACAGGTTCGCACGGGGAGCTGTCTTTT TRBJ2-2 - - TRBV11-2
CASSAGGSWADTQYF TGTGCTAGCAGCGCCGGAGGCTCATGGGCAGATACGCAGTATTTT TRBJ2-3 once - TRBV12-3/TRBV12-4
CASNQNTNSPLHF TGTGCCAGCAACCAAAACACGAATTCACCCCTCCACTTT TRBJ1-6 - - TRBV6-5
CASCPGLGYNEQFF TGCGCCAGCTGCCCGGGACTAGGATACAATGAGCAGTTCTTC TRBJ2-1 - TRBD2 TRBV5-1
CASSPLTGNQETQYF TGTGCCAGCAGTCCCCTTACAGGGAACCAAGAGACCCAGTACTTC TRBJ2-5 - - TRBV28
CTSVQGIAYEQYF TGTACCAGCGTCCAAGGGATAGCCTACGAGCAGTACTTC TRBJ2-7 - - TRBV7-2
CASSLPSVAGELFF TGTGCCAGCAGTTTACCCTCTGTGGCCGGGGAGCTGTTTTTT TRBJ2-2 - - TRBV28
CANRSGQGNEQFF TGTGCCAACAGATCTGGACAGGGCAATGAGCAGTTCTTC TRBJ2-1 - TRBD1 TRBV11-3
CASRTTDGRQETQHF TGTGCCAGCAGGACGACGGACGGTAGGCAAGAGACCCAGCACTTC TRBJ2-5 - - TRBV5-8